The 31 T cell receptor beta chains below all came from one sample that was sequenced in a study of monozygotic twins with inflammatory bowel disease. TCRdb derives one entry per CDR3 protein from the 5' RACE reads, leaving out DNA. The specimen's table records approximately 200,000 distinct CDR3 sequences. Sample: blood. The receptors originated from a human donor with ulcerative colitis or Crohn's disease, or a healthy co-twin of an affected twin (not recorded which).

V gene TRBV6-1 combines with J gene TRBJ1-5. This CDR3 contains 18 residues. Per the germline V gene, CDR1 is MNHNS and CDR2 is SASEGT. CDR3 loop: CASSELGLVRTGTMTQHF.

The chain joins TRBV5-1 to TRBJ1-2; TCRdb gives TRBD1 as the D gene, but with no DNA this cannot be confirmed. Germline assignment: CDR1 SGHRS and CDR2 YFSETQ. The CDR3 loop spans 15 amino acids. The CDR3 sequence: CASSGGQGAVYGYTF.

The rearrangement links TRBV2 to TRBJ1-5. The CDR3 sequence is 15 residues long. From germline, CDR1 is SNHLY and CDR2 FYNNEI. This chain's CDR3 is CASRDRARSNQPQHF.

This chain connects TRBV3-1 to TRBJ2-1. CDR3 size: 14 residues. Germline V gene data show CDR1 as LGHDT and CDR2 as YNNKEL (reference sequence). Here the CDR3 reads CASSQRLDIQEQFF.

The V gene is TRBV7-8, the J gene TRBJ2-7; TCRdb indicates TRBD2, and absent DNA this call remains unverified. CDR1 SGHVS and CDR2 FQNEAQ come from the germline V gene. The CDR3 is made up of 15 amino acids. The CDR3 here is CASSLRPGLPLGQYF.

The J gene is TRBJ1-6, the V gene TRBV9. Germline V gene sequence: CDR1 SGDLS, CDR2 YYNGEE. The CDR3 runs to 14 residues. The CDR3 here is CASSGGVLPSPLHF.

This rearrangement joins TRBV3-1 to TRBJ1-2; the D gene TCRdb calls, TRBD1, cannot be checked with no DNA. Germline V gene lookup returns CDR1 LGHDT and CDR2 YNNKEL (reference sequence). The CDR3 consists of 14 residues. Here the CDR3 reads CASSLGQVLQAYTF.

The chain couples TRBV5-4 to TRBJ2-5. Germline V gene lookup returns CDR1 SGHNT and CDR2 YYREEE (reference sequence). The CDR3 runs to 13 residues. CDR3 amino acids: CASSRVVGETQYF. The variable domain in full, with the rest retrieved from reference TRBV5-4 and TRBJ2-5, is ETGVTQSPTHLIKTRGQQVTLRCSSQSGHNTVSWYQQALGQGPQFIFQYYREEENGRGNFPPRFSGLQFPNYSSELNVNALELDDSALYLCASSRVVGETQYFGPGTRLLVL.

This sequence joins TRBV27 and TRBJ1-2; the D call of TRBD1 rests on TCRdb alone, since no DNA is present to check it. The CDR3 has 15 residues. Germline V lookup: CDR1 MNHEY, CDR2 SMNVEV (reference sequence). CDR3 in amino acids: CASSPFEGVTRGYTF.

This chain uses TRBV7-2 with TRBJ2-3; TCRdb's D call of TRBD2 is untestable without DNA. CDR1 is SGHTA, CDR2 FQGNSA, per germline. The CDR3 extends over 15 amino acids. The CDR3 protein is CASSSTGIAGDTQYF. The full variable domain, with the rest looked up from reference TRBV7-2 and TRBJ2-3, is GAGVSQSPSNKVTEKGKDVELRCDPISGHTALYWYRQSLGQGLEFLIYFQGNSAPDKSGLPSDRFSAERTGGSVSTLTIQRTQQEDSAVYLCASSSTGIAGDTQYFGPGTRLTVL.

CDR3 loop: CSASRGQGIQETQYF. This sequence joins TRBV20-1 and TRBJ2-5; TCRdb indicates TRBD1, and absent DNA this call remains unverified. Germline V CDR1 and CDR2: DFQATT, SNEGSKA (reference sequence). CDR3 length equals 15 residues.

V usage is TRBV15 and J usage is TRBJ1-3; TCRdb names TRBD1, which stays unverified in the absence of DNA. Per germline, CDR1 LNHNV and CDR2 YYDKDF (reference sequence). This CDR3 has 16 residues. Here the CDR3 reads CATSRGTIISGNTIYF.

This chain's CDR3 is CASSMNQMETQYF. This sequence joins TRBV19 and TRBJ2-5. Germline V gene data show CDR1 as LNHDA and CDR2 as SQIVND (reference sequence). The CDR3 loop spans 13 amino acids.

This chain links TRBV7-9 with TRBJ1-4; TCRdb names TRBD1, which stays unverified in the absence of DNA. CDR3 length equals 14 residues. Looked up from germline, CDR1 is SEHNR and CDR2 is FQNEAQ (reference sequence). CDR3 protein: CASGLRTGEEKLFF.

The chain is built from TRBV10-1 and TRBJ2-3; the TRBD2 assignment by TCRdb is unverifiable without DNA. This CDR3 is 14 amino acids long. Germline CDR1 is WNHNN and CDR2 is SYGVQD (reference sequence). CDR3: CASRPGLETDTQYF.

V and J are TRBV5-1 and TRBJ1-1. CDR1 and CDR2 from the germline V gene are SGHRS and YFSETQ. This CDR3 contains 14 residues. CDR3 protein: CASSLSAMNTEAFF. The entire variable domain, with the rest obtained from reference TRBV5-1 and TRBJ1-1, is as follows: KAGVTQTPRYLIKTRGQQVTLSCSPISGHRSVSWYQQTPGQGLQFLFEYFSETQRNKGNFPGRFSGRQFSNSRSEMNVSTLELGDSALYLCASSLSAMNTEAFFGQGTRLTVV.

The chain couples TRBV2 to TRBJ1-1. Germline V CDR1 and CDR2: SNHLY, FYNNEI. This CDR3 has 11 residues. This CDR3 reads CASSELTEAFF.

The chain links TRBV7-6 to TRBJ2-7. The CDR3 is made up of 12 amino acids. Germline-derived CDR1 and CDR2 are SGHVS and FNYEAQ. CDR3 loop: CASSLVDREQYF.

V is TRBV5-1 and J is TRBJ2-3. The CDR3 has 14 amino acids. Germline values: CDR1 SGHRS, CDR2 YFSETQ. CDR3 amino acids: CASSLGMSTDTQYF. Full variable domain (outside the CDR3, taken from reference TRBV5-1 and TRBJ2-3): KAGVTQTPRYLIKTRGQQVTLSCSPISGHRSVSWYQQTPGQGLQFLFEYFSETQRNKGNFPGRFSGRQFSNSRSEMNVSTLELGDSALYLCASSLGMSTDTQYFGPGTRLTVL.

CDR3 in amino acids: CASIAGKNTGELFF. The V call is TRBV10-2, the J call TRBJ2-2; checking the TCRdb D call of TRBD1 is not possible without DNA. CDR1 and CDR2 (germline): WSHSY, SAAADI. The length of the CDR3 is 14 residues.

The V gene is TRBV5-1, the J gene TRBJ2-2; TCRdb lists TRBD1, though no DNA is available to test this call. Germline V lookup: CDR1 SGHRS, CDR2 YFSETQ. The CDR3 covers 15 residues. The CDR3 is CASSLGQRITGELFF.

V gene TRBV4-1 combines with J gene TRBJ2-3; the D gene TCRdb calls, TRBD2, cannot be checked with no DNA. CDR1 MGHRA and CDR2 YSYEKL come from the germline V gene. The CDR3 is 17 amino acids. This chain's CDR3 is CASSPDPGLASTDTQYF.

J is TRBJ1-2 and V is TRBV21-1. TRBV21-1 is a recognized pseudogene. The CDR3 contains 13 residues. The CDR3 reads CASKPRREGGYTF.

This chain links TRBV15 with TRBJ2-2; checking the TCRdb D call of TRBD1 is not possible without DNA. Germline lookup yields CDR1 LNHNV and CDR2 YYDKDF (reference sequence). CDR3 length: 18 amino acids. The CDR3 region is CATSKGQGRLRDTGELFF.

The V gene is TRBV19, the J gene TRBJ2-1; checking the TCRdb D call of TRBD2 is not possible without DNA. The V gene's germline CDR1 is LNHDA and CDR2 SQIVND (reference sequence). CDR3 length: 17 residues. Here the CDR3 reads CASSHWDFLLTGHEQFF.

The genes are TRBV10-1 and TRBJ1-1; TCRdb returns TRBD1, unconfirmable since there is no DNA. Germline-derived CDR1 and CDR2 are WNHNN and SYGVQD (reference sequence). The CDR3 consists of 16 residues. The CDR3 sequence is CANLQGPYHPNTEAFF.

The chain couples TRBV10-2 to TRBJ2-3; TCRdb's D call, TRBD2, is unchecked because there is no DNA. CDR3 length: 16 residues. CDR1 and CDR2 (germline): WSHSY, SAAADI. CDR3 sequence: CASSDWTSGSPDTQYF.

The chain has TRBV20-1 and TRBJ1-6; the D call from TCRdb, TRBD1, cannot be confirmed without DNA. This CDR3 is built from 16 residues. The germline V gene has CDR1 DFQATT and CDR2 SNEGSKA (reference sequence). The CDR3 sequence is CSARQTWTATNSPLHF.

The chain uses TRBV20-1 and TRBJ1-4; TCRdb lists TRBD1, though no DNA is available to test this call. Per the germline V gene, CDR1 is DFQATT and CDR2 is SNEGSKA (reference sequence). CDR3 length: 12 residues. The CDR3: CSLRGANEKLFF.

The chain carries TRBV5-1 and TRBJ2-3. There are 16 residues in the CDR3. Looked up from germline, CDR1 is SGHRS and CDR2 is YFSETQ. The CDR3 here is CASSLPGAPSTDTQYF.

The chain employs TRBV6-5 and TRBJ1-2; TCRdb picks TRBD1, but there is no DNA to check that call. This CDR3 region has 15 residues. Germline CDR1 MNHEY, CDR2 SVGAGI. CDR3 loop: CASSSPSDSHYGYTF.